The clone carrying this T cell receptor (beta chain) was recorded once. Its antigen is still unknown. The data belong to a study of blood T cells in healthy people across ages. On the study more broadly: For every two T cells, template switching captured about one barcoded beta molecule.

A second about 7 to 11 cycle PCR used barcoded and J-beta primers. A template-switch adaptor with 12 random nucleotides tagged each cDNA molecule. One entry per CDR3 protein, called by TCRdb with MiXCR from the 5' RACE reads. The data show 2 million or so distinct CDR3 sequences, roughly 49% seen once. General study points: Donors of long life had a larger count of naive CD4+ cells and greater diversity than aged donors.

Germline CDR1 DFQATT, CDR2 SNEGSKA (reference sequence). Trimming took 0 bases from V and 8 from J; bases not matched to a gene: 12. CDR3 size: 16 residues. Sequences were obtained from blood. The genes are TRBV20-1 and TRBJ2-1; the match to TRBD2 covers 8 bases. This TCR was recovered from a woman in her thirties or forties in good health. The CDR3, as DNA: TGCAGTGCTAGAGATCAACGGGGGGGCCCTAGGTATGAGCAGTTCTTC. It specifies CSARDQRGGPRYEQFF.